Described below is a single TCR beta chain sequence and its context. Its target is not known. CDR1 is SGHTA, CDR2 FQGNSA, per germline. CDR3 length: 14 amino acids. Trimming took 4 bases from V and 5 from J, leaving 14 bases between them. Only in-frame clones appear in the TCRdb table, and some are missing; sequencing was by immunoSEQ multiplex PCR. The table includes approximately 37,000 clones, approximately 50% detected once. Documented time point: week 5, during vaccination. The vaccine gave 300 ug of a 20-mer mutant IDH1 peptide subcutaneously per dose. This specimen comes from a study of a mutant IDH1 vaccine in newly diagnosed glioma. Overall study: Males made up about 62% and females around 38% of treated patients, whose mean age was approximately 44 years.

The input for sequencing was PBMCs, taken from a glioma patient whose treatment included an IDH1 peptide vaccine. The clonotype originates from a young woman with glioma. This sequence joins TRBV7-2 and TRBJ2-5; possible D gene TRBD1, 6 bases. For the CDR3, the DNA is TGTGCCAGCAGCTCCTGGACAGAGGGTGAGACCCAGTACTTC. Residues: CASSSWTEGETQYF.